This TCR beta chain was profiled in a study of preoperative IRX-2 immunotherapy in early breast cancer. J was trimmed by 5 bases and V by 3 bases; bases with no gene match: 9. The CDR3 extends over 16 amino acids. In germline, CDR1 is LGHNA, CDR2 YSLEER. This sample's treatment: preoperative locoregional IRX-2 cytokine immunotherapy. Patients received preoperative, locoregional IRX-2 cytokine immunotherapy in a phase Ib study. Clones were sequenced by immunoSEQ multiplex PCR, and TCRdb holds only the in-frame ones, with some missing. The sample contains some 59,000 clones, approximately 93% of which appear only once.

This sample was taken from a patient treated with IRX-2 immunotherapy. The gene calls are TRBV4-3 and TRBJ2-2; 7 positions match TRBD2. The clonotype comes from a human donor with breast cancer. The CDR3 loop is CASSHSGAISTGELFF. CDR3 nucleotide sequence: TGCGCCAGCAGCCACAGCGGGGCGATTAGTACCGGGGAGCTGTTTTTT.